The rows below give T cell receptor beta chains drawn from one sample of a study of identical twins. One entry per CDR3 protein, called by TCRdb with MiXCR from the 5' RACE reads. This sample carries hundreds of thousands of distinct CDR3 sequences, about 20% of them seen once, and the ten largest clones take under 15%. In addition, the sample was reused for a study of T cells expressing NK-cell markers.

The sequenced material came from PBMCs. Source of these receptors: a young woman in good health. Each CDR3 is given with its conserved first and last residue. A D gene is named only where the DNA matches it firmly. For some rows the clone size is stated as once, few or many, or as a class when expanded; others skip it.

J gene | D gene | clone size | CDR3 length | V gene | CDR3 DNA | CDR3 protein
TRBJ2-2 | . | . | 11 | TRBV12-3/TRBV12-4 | TGTGCCAGCTCCCAGATCGGGGAGCTGTTTTTT | CASSQIGELFF
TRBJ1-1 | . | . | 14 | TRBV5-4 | TGTGCCAGCAGCTTGGGGGTTTCGAGCACTGAAGCTTTCTTT | CASSLGVSSTEAFF
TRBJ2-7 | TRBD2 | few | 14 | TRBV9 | TGTGCCAGCGGGCGGGGCCTAGCGGGATACGAGCAGTACTTC | CASGRGLAGYEQYF
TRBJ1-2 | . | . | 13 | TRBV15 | TGTGCCACCAGCTACAGCAGGGCCGACGGCTACACCTTC | CATSYSRADGYTF
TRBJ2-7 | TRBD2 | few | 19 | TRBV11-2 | TGTGCCAGCAGCTTAGGCCTCCCTGGGGCGGGAGTCGGATCCTACGAGCAGTACTTC | CASSLGLPGAGVGSYEQYF
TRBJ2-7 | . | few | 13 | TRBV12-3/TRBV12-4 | TGTGCCAGCAGTTTAAAGGGGAGTGACGAGCAGTACTTC | CASSLKGSDEQYF
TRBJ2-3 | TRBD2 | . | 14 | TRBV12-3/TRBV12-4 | TGTGCCAGCAGGCAAACTAGCGGGGGTCCGACGCAGTATTTT | CASRQTSGGPTQYF
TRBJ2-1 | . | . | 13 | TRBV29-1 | TGCAGCGTTCCCCGAGGCACCTACAATGAGCAGTTCTTC | CSVPRGTYNEQFF
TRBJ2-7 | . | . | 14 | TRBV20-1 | TGCAGTGCCCCTGGGGGGACGGACTCTAGGGAGCAGTACTTC | CSAPGGTDSREQYF
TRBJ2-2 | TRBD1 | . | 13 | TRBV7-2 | TGTGCCAGCAGGAAAGGGGGCCCCGGGGAGCTGTTTTTT | CASRKGGPGELFF
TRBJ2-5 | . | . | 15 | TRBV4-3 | TGCGCCAGCAGCCAAGATCTCAGGGGAGAAGAGACCCAGTACTTC | CASSQDLRGEETQYF
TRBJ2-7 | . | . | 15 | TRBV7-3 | TGTGCCAGCAGCTTACTGGGCGGAGTTGGGGGCGAGCAGTACTTC | CASSLLGGVGGEQYF
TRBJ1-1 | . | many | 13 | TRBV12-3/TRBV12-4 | TGTGCCAGCTCACTACGGACGAACACTGAAGCTTTCTTT | CASSLRTNTEAFF
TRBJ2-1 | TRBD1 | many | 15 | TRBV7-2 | TGTGCCAGCAGCTTAGCTGGGACAGGGCGTAGTGAGCAGTTCTTC | CASSLAGTGRSEQFF
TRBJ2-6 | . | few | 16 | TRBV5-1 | TGCGCCAGCAGCCCGGGCGACAGATCTGGGGCCAACGTCCTGACTTTC | CASSPGDRSGANVLTF
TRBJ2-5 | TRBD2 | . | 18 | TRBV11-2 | TGTGCCAGCAGCTTAGGTCTAACTGGGCGGGAGGGCAGAGAGACCCAGTACTTC | CASSLGLTGREGRETQYF
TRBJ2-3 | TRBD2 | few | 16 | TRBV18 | TGTGCCAGCTCACCAAGGCAGCGGGGAGTCACAGATACGCAGTATTTT | CASSPRQRGVTDTQYF